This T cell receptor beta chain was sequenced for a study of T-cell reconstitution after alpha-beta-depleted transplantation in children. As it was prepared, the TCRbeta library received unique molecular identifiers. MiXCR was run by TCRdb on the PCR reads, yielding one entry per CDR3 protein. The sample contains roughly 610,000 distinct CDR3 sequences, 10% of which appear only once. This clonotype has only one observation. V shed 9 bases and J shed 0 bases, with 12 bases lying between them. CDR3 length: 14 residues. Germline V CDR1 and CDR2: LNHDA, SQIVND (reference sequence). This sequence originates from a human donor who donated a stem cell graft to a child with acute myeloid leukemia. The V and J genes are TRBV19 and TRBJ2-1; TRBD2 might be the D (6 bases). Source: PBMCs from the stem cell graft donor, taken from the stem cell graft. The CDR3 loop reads CASARGSSYNEQFF. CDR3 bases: TGTGCCAGCGCTCGGGGGAGCTCCTACAATGAGCAGTTCTTC.